Following are 26 T cell receptor beta chains from one sample sequenced in a study (dated by TCRdb to the mid-2010s). Receptors were amplified or captured by 5' RACE. The run used an Illumina MiSeq. TCRdb reran the public reads through fastp at Q25 and MiXCR, keeping productive beta chains. Under each unique CDR3 protein, matching rows form one entry showing the most common genes and DNA. The sample has 25,000 to 40,000 distinct CDR3 sequences on record, about 24% of them singletons. The ten most abundant clones make up approximately 4% of the sample. The sequencing input was memory CD4+ T cells sorted from blood. The meaning of the sample's cell subset or site label: memory CD4+ T cells, CD4+CD45RO+CD25-. These receptors came from a female donor with breast cancer.

By frequency in the sample, this clonotype is medium-sized. The chain employs TRBV6-5 and TRBJ2-7, with D perhaps matching TRBD2 (5 bases). Germline values: CDR1 MNHEY, CDR2 SVGAGI. This CDR3 is 12 amino acids long. V lost 10 bases and J lost 0, with 10 bases in between. The CDR3, as DNA: TGTGCCACGAGTCGGGGCTCCTACGAGCAGTACTTC. It is translated as CATSRGSYEQYF.

This clonotype has ten or more counts. In DNA form, the CDR3 reads TGTGCCAGCAGCCCCCCGGGAGCTACCTACGAGCAGTACTTC. Its translation is CASSPPGATYEQYF. The chain combines TRBV9 with TRBJ2-7, with D maybe TRBD2 (6 bases). The CDR3 runs to 14 residues. Germline lookup yields CDR1 SGDLS and CDR2 YYNGEE. V dropped 4 bases and J dropped 2 bases, with 13 bases sitting between them. Combining the CDR3 with reference TRBV9 and TRBJ2-7 gives the whole variable domain DSGVTQTPKHLITATGQRVTLRCSPRSGDLSVYWYQQSLDQGLQFLIQYYNGEERAKGNILERFSAQQFPDLHSELNLSSLELGDSALYFCASSPPGATYEQYFGPGTRLTVT.

The chain employs TRBV6-6 and TRBJ2-7; TRBD1 is a possible D gene (6 bases). The CDR3 is 14 amino acids. Trimming left V 7 bases short and J 3 bases short, with 16 bases between. Germline assignment: CDR1 MNHNY and CDR2 SVGAGI (reference sequence). The CDR3 DNA reads TGTGCCAGCACCCCCGGGACACTGAGCTACGAGCAGTACTTC. This translates into CASTPGTLSYEQYF.

This chain uses TRBV5-1 with TRBJ2-1; perhaps D is TRBD1 or TRBD2 (5 bases each). CDR3 length equals 12 residues. Germline CDR1 is SGHRS and CDR2 is YFSETQ. V shed 4 bases and J shed 10 bases, with 12 bases lying between them. CDR3 amino acids: CASSPTRDEQFF. The DNA for the CDR3 is TGCGCCAGCAGCCCCACTAGGGACGAGCAGTTCTTC.

This chain links TRBV10-3 with TRBJ2-7; tentative D call: TRBD1 (5 bases). V gave up 7 bases and J gave up 4 bases, with 14 bases separating them. Germline lookup yields CDR1 ENHRY and CDR2 SYGVKD. The CDR3 spans 13 residues. CDR3 sequence: CAINSRDGYEQYF. The DNA for the CDR3 is TGTGCCATCAATTCCAGGGATGGTTACGAGCAGTACTTC.

This clonotype was counted many times. The V and J genes are TRBV6-5 and TRBJ1-6; maybe TRBD1 (5 bases). The CDR3 extends over 18 amino acids. The V gene lost 6 bases and the J gene lost 0 bases, with 18 bases spanning the gap. The germline V gene has CDR1 MNHEY and CDR2 SVGAGI. CDR3 DNA sequence: TGTGCCAGCAGGATTTCCACCAGGGTTAGCTCCTATAATTCACCCCTCCACTTT. This encodes CASRISTRVSSYNSPLHF.

The table lists this clonotype with many counts. The chain has TRBV4-3 and TRBJ2-1, with 9 bases aligning to TRBD1. The V gene's germline CDR1 is LGHNA and CDR2 YSLEER. Losses at the gene ends were 4 bases for V and 3 bases for J; bases not matched to a gene: 7. This CDR3 is built from 16 residues. This chain's CDR3 is CASSPQTGQGYNEQFF. The CDR3 nucleotides read TGCGCCAGCAGCCCGCAAACGGGACAGGGCTACAATGAGCAGTTCTTC.

This clonotype was found a few times. The rearrangement joins TRBV27 to TRBJ2-3, with no clear D. The V end lost 7 bases, the J end lost 4 bases, and 9 bases lay between the germline ends. CDR1 is MNHEY and CDR2 is SMNVEV in the germline V gene (reference sequence). The CDR3 totals 12 residues. CDR3 coding DNA: TGTGCCAGCACCGATCAGGCAGATACGCAGTATTTT. Its translation: CASTDQADTQYF.

Notes on this clonotype: One end of the junction fails to match germline, which may point to a read error. The rearrangement joins TRBV4-2 to TRBJ2-7, with TRBD2 identical over 11 bases. Germline CDR1 reads LGHNA; CDR2 reads YNFKEQ. The CDR3 runs to 20 residues. CDR3 in amino acids: CAGSQFQSSGGAVLFYEQYF. For the CDR3, the DNA is TGTGCCGGCAGCCAATTTCAGAGTAGCGGGGGGGCTGTGCTATTCTACGAGCAGTACTTC.

Comment on this clonotype: The junction departs from the called germline gene at one end, perhaps through a read error. CDR3 residues: CSAPVGFYEQYF. CDR3 sequence (DNA): TGCTCCGCACCGGTAGGCTTCTACGAGCAGTACTTC. The J gene is TRBJ2-7, the V gene TRBV27; D not resolved. The CDR3 has 12 residues. Germline V gene sequence: CDR1 MNHEY, CDR2 SMNVEV (reference sequence).

About this clonotype itself: A much larger clone is a single base away; this may be a read error. The chain employs TRBV5-1 and TRBJ2-5; either TRBD1 or TRBD2 may fit D (7 bases each). Germline CDR1 is SGHRS and CDR2 is YFSETQ. V was clipped by 7 bases and J by 0 bases, with 19 bases between them. The CDR3 totals 16 residues. CDR3 DNA sequence: TGCGCCAGCGGCCACCCCAGGGGGGGGAACCAAGAGACCCAGTACTTC. Translating gives CASGHPRGGNQETQYF.

The chain recombines TRBV11-2 with TRBJ2-2; maybe TRBD1 (6 bases). In germline, CDR1 is SGHAT, CDR2 FQNNGV. This CDR3 has 15 residues. Trimming took 2 bases from V and 3 from J, leaving 10 bases between them. The CDR3 region is CASSLTGTDTGELFF. CDR3 DNA: TGTGCCAGCAGCTTAACAGGGACGGACACCGGGGAGCTGTTTTTT.

This clonotype was counted at least ten times. J is TRBJ1-3 and V is TRBV4-1; TRBD1 agrees at 8 bases. Germline trimming cut 3 bases from V and 2 bases from J; bases unmatched to any gene: 3. Germline V CDR1 and CDR2: MGHRA, YSYEKL. This CDR3 is built from 15 residues. The CDR3 DNA reads TGCGCCAGCAGCCACCCGACAGGGGCTGGAAACACCATATATTTT. Translating gives CASSHPTGAGNTIYF.

This clonotype was counted between two and nine times. The rearrangement joins TRBV28 to TRBJ2-5; weak D call: TRBD1 (5 bases). Trimming cost V 10 bases and J 0 bases, with 12 bases left between them. The CDR3 totals 13 residues. The germline gives CDR1 MDHEN, CDR2 SYDVKM. CDR3 region: CATSDTHQETQYF. In nucleotides, the CDR3 is TGTGCCACTTCGGACACCCACCAAGAGACCCAGTACTTC.

This clonotype turned up a few times. The chain joins TRBV12-3 or TRBV12-4 to TRBJ2-5; D is unclear. The germline V and J ends were trimmed by 5 bases and 5 bases, with 9 bases remaining between them. This CDR3 has 12 amino acids. CDR3 in amino acids: CASSTLRETQYF. Written as DNA, the CDR3 is TGTGCCAGCAGTACCCTGCGGGAGACCCAGTACTTC.

This clonotype has only a few counts. This rearrangement joins TRBV24-1 to TRBJ2-2; 7 bases map to TRBD1. Germline-derived CDR1 and CDR2 are KGHDR and SFDVKD. V lost 5 bases to trimming and J lost 5 bases; unmatched junction nucleotides: 16. There are 18 residues in the CDR3. The chain's CDR3 is CATSVPSARDSRTGELFF. DNA for the CDR3: TGTGCCACCAGTGTCCCCTCAGCTAGGGACAGTCGGACCGGGGAGCTGTTTTTT.

On this clonotype: Its ends do not fully match the called genes, so a read error is possible. V is TRBV9 and J is TRBJ1-5; possibly TRBD1 for D (5 bases). The germline V gene has CDR1 SGDLS and CDR2 YYNGEE. CDR3 length equals 15 residues. In nucleotides, the CDR3 is TGTACCAGCAGCGAAACGGGGCAGCTTAATCAGCCCCAGCATTTT. Protein product: CTSSETGQLNQPQHF.

The CDR3 bases are TGCGCCAGCAGCGGTGACAGGGGGCAAGGAAGTGGCTACACCTTC. Translation: CASSGDRGQGSGYTF. J is TRBJ1-2 and V is TRBV5-1; 10 bases fit TRBD1. The trim removed 4 bases at V and 7 bases at J, leaving 10 bases unmatched. The CDR3 loop spans 15 amino acids. Germline loops: CDR1 SGHRS, CDR2 YFSETQ.

The chain links TRBV6-2 or TRBV6-3 to TRBJ2-7, with a weak D call TRBD1 (6 bases). Trimming removed 4 bases from V and 4 bases from J, with 8 bases in between. Germline V gives CDR1 MNHEY, CDR2 SVGEGT. CDR3 length equals 12 residues. CDR3 in amino acids: CASSWGPYEQYF. CDR3 DNA: TGTGCCAGCAGTTGGGGGCCGTACGAGCAGTACTTC.

A word on this clonotype: Mismatch with germline at one junction end may stem from a read error. The V gene is TRBV11-1, the J gene TRBJ2-1; TRBD2 agrees at 12 bases. The germline gives CDR1 SGHAT, CDR2 FQDESV (reference sequence). The CDR3 is 15 residues long. The CDR3 bases are TGTGCCGGCAGCCAAGGGACTAGCGGGTACAATGAGCAGTTCTTC. It encodes CAGSQGTSGYNEQFF.

There are a few counts of this clonotype. The chain has TRBV12-3 or TRBV12-4 and TRBJ2-7; D uncertain. CDR3 length: 13 amino acids. V was cut by 4 bases and J by 6 bases, with 13 bases left in between. CDR3 residues: CASSSAGTSEQYF. The DNA for the CDR3 is TGTGCCAGCAGTTCGGCCGGTACCTCCGAGCAGTACTTC.

The chain couples TRBV15 to TRBJ2-1; D gene ambiguous. Trimming took off 4 bases at V and 8 bases at J, with 12 bases between the two ends. Looked up from germline, CDR1 is LNHNV and CDR2 is YYDKDF (reference sequence). The CDR3 totals 13 residues. The DNA of the CDR3 is TGTGCCACCAGCACCCCCGGACGACATGAGCAGTTCTTC. This gives the protein CATSTPGRHEQFF.

This clonotype has at least ten counts. The genes are TRBV6-1 and TRBJ1-1; 8 bases are a match to TRBD1. In germline, CDR1 is MNHNS, CDR2 SASEGT. Trimming removed 2 bases from V and 2 bases from J; junction bases left unmatched: 4. This CDR3 spans 15 amino acids. This chain's CDR3 is CASSEPDRDNTEAFF. The CDR3 nucleotides read TGTGCCAGCAGTGAACCGGACAGGGATAACACTGAAGCTTTCTTT.

Details on this clonotype: Relative to the germline gene, one junction end is altered; a read error may explain this. The chain has TRBV5-6 and TRBJ2-2; 8 nucleotides match TRBD1. The CDR3 is 16 amino acids. Germline values: CDR1 SGHDT, CDR2 YYEEEE. The DNA for the CDR3 is TGTGCCAGCGGCTTGGGTGACAGGGGATCCACCGGGGAGCTGTTTTTT. It codes for CASGLGDRGSTGELFF.

There are many counts of this clonotype. The chain joins TRBV7-9 to TRBJ1-6; no definite D call. The V end was cut by 7 bases, the J end by 4 bases, with 11 bases between. The germline V gene has CDR1 SEHNR and CDR2 FQNEAQ (reference sequence). The CDR3 totals 14 residues. The CDR3 sequence: CASMSGNYNSPLHF. For the CDR3, the DNA is TGTGCCAGCATGTCGGGGAATTATAATTCACCCCTCCACTTT.

This clonotype was seen a handful of times. The rearrangement joins TRBV5-4 to TRBJ1-5; D is possibly TRBD1 (6 bases). The CDR3 is made up of 13 amino acids. Germline lookup yields CDR1 SGHNT and CDR2 YYREEE (reference sequence). Trimming removed 4 bases from V and 6 bases from J, with 11 bases in between. The CDR3 nucleotides are TGTGCCAGCAGCGAACAGGGAGGTCAGCCCCAGCATTTT. Amino acid sequence: CASSEQGGQPQHF. Drawing the rest from reference TRBV5-4 and TRBJ1-5, the complete variable domain is ETGVTQSPTHLIKTRGQQVTLRCSSQSGHNTVSWYQQALGQGPQFIFQYYREEENGRGNFPPRFSGLQFPNYSSELNVNALELDDSALYLCASSEQGGQPQHFGDGTRLSIL.